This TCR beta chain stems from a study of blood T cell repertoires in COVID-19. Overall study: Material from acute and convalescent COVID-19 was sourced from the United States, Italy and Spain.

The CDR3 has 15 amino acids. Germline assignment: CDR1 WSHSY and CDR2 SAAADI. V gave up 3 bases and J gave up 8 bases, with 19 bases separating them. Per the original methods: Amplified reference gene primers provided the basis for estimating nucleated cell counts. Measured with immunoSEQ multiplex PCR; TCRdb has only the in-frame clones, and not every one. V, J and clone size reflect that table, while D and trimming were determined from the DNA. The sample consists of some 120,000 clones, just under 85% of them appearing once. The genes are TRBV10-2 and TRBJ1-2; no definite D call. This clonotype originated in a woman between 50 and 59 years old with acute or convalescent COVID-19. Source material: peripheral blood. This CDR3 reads CASSDPPAGREGYTF. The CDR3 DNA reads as TGCGCCAGCAGTGACCCCCCAGCGGGGAGGGAAGGCTACACCTTC.